These T cell receptor beta chains were read from a single sample in a study of T cells after yellow fever vaccination. In TCRdb, the 5' RACE reads were re-called with MiXCR into one record per CDR3 protein. The table shows around 330,000 distinct CDR3 sequences, with approximately 3.9% occurring only once. Sequences were derived from PBMCs, sampled on the day of the yellow fever booster vaccination. These receptor sequences come from a man younger than 30 who received the YFV17D yellow fever vaccine. Each CDR3 is given with its conserved first and last residue.

V: TRBV20-1
CDR3: CSARAVGGYEQYF

V: TRBV7-6
CDR3: CASSTRNRETNEQFF

V: TRBV7-9
CDR3: CASSSDGREGTDTQYF

V: TRBV18
CDR3: CASSPSQGFSGNTIYF

V: TRBV7-2
CDR3: CASSLIGWGGHYEQYF

V: TRBV5-8
CDR3: CASSDSGGAGETQYF

V: TRBV20-1
CDR3: CSARGSRQAYNEQFF

V: TRBV4-3
CDR3: CASSQGIEGSGANVLTF

V: TRBV7-2
CDR3: CASSGGVAGGLDEQFF

V: TRBV7-9
CDR3: CASSESGGKETQYF

V: TRBV28
CDR3: CASSLMGVLDTQYF

V: TRBV30
CDR3: CAWSTGTSGGANEQFF

V: TRBV14
CDR3: CASSQNFGTGLETQYF

V: TRBV7-9
CDR3: CASSDSTAVYGYTF

V: TRBV9
CDR3: CASTITGSTPLHF

V: TRBV4-1
CDR3: CASSQELAGGSETQYF

V: TRBV7-9
CDR3: CASSLGTGDNSSPLHF

V: TRBV20-1
CDR3: CSARETGRQPQHF

V: TRBV5-1
CDR3: CASNPDPGFTGELFF

V: TRBV5-1
CDR3: CASSLESTAWPEAFF

V: TRBV5-5
CDR3: CASSLDAGTGGYEQYF

V: TRBV27
CDR3: CASSLYQGGGEKLFF

V: TRBV20-1
CDR3: CSARREGQPQHF

V: TRBV6-2/TRBV6-3
CDR3: CASSSNSPYGYTF

V: TRBV3-1
CDR3: CASSQGPPGGGTDTQYF

V: TRBV28
CDR3: CASNEDLLYGYTF

V: TRBV4-2
CDR3: CASSDRGAGTEAFF

V: TRBV12-3/TRBV12-4
CDR3: CASTLYNEQFF

V: TRBV27
CDR3: CASRADRRGETQYF

V: TRBV7-2
CDR3: CASSLGPTSPSKNIQYF

V: TRBV7-9
CDR3: CASSFHDTGELFF

V: TRBV15
CDR3: CATRRQGSPEAFF

V: TRBV6-5
CDR3: CASSYSHEMTTEGYTF

V: TRBV20-1
CDR3: CSASPGSGELFF

V: TRBV5-1
CDR3: CASSVNQGTEAFF

V: TRBV7-6
CDR3: CASSRGTSGTYEQYF

V: TRBV7-6
CDR3: CASRPGTSGDGTQYF

V: TRBV2
CDR3: CASSHRGLDEKLFF

V: TRBV5-1
CDR3: CASSSTSGGLTGELFF

V: TRBV5-1
CDR3: CASSLRDGPYEQYF

V: TRBV20-1
CDR3: CSARAGAYRQETQYF

V: TRBV5-4
CDR3: CASSKTSGGAGAQYF

V: TRBV12-5
CDR3: CATGSGQGFSGTGELFF

V: TRBV12-3/TRBV12-4
CDR3: CASVATGSKTQYF

V: TRBV7-3
CDR3: CASSLIGTANYNEQFF

V: TRBV4-3
CDR3: CASSQDAPGGGVYEQFF

V: TRBV18
CDR3: CASSPKDLLISGANVLTF

V: TRBV7-2
CDR3: CASSLNRQARTEAFF

V: TRBV7-9
CDR3: CASSFPQGGRTEAFF

V: TRBV5-1
CDR3: CASSPGTGVAQQYF

V: TRBV6-6
CDR3: CASSGPSEKLFF

V: TRBV7-9
CDR3: CASRRGGENNEQFF

V: TRBV12-3/TRBV12-4
CDR3: CASSFDGGDTGELFF

V: TRBV6-1
CDR3: CASRGGGSSYGYTF

V: TRBV9
CDR3: CASSVGGGLGNEQFF

V: TRBV5-1
CDR3: CASSLNQGIPDTQYF

V: TRBV7-2
CDR3: CASSLHQNQPQHF

V: TRBV10-3
CDR3: CATGTDNQPQHF

V: TRBV28
CDR3: CAWGSSYNEQFF